This TCR beta chain is from a study of blood T cell repertoires in COVID-19. Study as a whole: The United States, Italy and Spain provided the acute and convalescent COVID-19 samples. Sample material is recorded as cDNA or gDNA derived from T cells, B-cell-depleted T cells, or PBMCs.

V trimming: 9 bases; J trimming: 5 bases; junction bases outside the gene matches: 12. This CDR3 contains 14 residues. CDR1 and CDR2 (germline): MNHEY, SMNVEV (reference sequence). In the original workflow: Scientists estimated how many nucleated cells there were by amplifying reference gene primers. Profiled with immunoSEQ multiplex PCR; TCRdb holds only in-frame clones, not every one. The V and J calls and clone size are taken from that table; D and trimming were inferred from the DNA. The profile shows a few hundred thousand clones, 84% of them singletons. The rearrangement uses TRBV27 and TRBJ1-1, with 7 bases that match TRBD1. The TCR comes from a woman aged 40 to 49 who had recovered from COVID-19. The sequenced sample was peripheral blood. This CDR3 is CASRQGVSVTEAFF. The CDR3 coding sequence is TGTGCCAGTCGACAGGGAGTATCGGTTACTGAAGCTTTCTTT.